These 15 T cell receptor beta chains originate from one sample sequenced in a study of T cells in Graves' hyperthyroidism and ophthalmopathy. TCR beta CDR3 sequences were amplified from RNA transcripts. Using the HTBI primer set, a first-round RT-PCR was run on the TCR CDR3. Using its own MiXCR run on the multiplex PCR reads, TCRdb lists one record per CDR3 protein. The sample has more than 300,000 distinct CDR3 sequences, approximately 17% seen once. The sequenced sample was blood. All receptors come from a man aged 18 to 30 with Graves' ophthalmopathy.

The chain couples TRBV14 to TRBJ1-1, with 8 bases aligning to TRBD1. Looked up from germline, CDR1 is SGHDN and CDR2 is FVKESK. The trim removed 4 bases at V and 7 bases at J, leaving 8 bases unmatched. This CDR3 has 14 amino acids. The CDR3 here is CASSRTGSALEAFF. In nucleotides, the CDR3 is TGTGCCAGCAGCCGGACAGGGTCCGCCCTTGAAGCTTTCTTT.

This sequence joins TRBV7-9 and TRBJ2-6; D is uncertain. The ends were cut back, 6 bases at V and 2 bases at J, with 23 bases in the middle. CDR3 length equals 19 residues. The germline V gene encodes CDR1 SEHNR and CDR2 FQNEAQ (reference sequence). The CDR3 sequence is CASRSDDFFLSTGANVLTF. The CDR3 DNA is TGTGCCAGCAGATCAGACGACTTTTTTTTGAGCACTGGGGCCAACGTCCTGACTTTC.

This chain uses TRBV15 with TRBJ2-2; no definite D call. The germline V gene encodes CDR1 LNHNV and CDR2 YYDKDF (reference sequence). With 5 bases removed from V and 2 bases from J, the gap between germline ends came to 21 bases. This CDR3 comprises 18 residues. CDR3 residues: CATSGYRMGKTNTGELFF. CDR3 sequence (DNA): TGTGCCACCAGCGGATACCGAATGGGCAAAACAAACACCGGGGAGCTGTTTTTT.

As concerns this clonotype: This may stem from a read error, because a much larger clone lies one nucleotide away. The chain is built from TRBV5-1 and TRBJ1-2; 7 nucleotides align to TRBD1. Germline CDR1 reads SGHRS; CDR2 reads YFSETQ. V dropped 4 bases and J dropped 4; count of bases not matched to a gene: 7. CDR3 length equals 14 residues. The CDR3 bases are TGCGCCAGCAGCATTGACAGGGCGGCCTATGGCTACACCTTC. It codes for CASSIDRAAYGYTF.

This clonotype was counted at least ten times. CDR3 amino acids: CASSRGSSEAFF. In DNA, the CDR3 is TGTGCCAGCAGCCGCGGAAGTTCTGAAGCTTTCTTT. V is TRBV12-3 or TRBV12-4 and J is TRBJ1-1; D is ambiguous. V dropped 6 bases and J dropped 6 bases, with 11 bases sitting between them. The CDR3 contains 12 residues.

At least ten counts were recorded for this clonotype. The rearrangement uses TRBV11-1 and TRBJ2-5; TRBD1 or TRBD2 may be the D gene (5 bases each). Germline-derived CDR1 and CDR2 are SGHAT and FQDESV (reference sequence). Trimming pared 5 bases from V and 5 bases from J, leaving 15 bases between. The CDR3 length is 14 residues. This CDR3 is CASSKGRVMETQYF. The CDR3 DNA follows: TGTGCCAGCAGCAAGGGACGGGTTATGGAGACCCAGTACTTC.

About this clonotype: A much larger clone lies one base from this, so it may be a read error. Without the conserved terminal phenylalanine or tryptophan, this CDR3 likely stems from a read error. This chain connects TRBV11-2 to TRBJ2-2, with 7 positions matching TRBD2. The CDR3 sequence is 15 residues long. Losses at the gene ends were 3 bases for V and 4 bases for J; bases not matched to a gene: 5. Germline CDR1 is SGHAT and CDR2 is FQNNGV. The CDR3 region has the DNA TGTGCCAGCAGCTTTTTGCGGGGGTCCACCGGGGAGCTGTTTTCT. Translation: CASSFLRGSTGELFS.

This sequence joins TRBV9 and TRBJ2-3, with 8 bases that match TRBD2. The CDR3 length is 17 residues. V lost 6 bases to trimming and J lost 2 bases; unmatched junction nucleotides: 14. CDR1 and CDR2 (germline): SGDLS, YYNGEE. The CDR3 is CASTTSLAEETTDTQYF. CDR3 coding DNA: TGTGCCAGCACCACATCACTAGCGGAAGAGACCACAGATACGCAGTATTTT.

This clonotype came up a few times. The CDR3 loop reads CASSQEVYRHYGYTF. The CDR3, as DNA: TGCGCCAGCAGCCAAGAAGTATACAGACACTATGGCTACACCTTC. This chain uses TRBV4-1 with TRBJ1-2; unclear D gene. This CDR3 has 15 residues. Germline CDR1 reads MGHRA; CDR2 reads YSYEKL. The germline V and J ends were trimmed by 0 bases and 3 bases, with 11 bases remaining between them.

This clonotype was seen ten or more times. The V call is TRBV20-1, the J call TRBJ1-2; D gene uncertain. V was cut by 5 bases and J by 4 bases, with 14 bases left in between. This CDR3 is built from 13 residues. The germline gives CDR1 DFQATT, CDR2 SNEGSKA (reference sequence). CDR3 nucleotides: TGCAGTGCTCCGCTGACCGGAGCCTATGGCTACACCTTC. Its translation: CSAPLTGAYGYTF.

This clonotype has at least ten counts. The rearrangement joins TRBV7-9 to TRBJ2-1, with a weak D call TRBD2 (5 bases). The V gene's germline CDR1 is SEHNR and CDR2 FQNEAQ (reference sequence). With 6 bases removed from V and 10 bases from J, the gap between germline ends came to 13 bases. The length of the CDR3 is 12 residues. The CDR3 loop is CASRSLGGEQFF. In DNA, the CDR3 is TGTGCCAGCAGATCACTAGGAGGCGAGCAGTTCTTC.

The V gene is TRBV2, the J gene TRBJ2-3; no definite D call. The V gene lost 6 bases and the J gene lost 5 bases, with 15 bases spanning the gap. Germline loops: CDR1 SNHLY, CDR2 FYNNEI. This CDR3 contains 14 residues. For the CDR3, the DNA is TGTGCCAGCAGCATGGCCAGGTTAGAAGATACGCAGTATTTT. Its protein product is CASSMARLEDTQYF.

This clonotype was seen only a few times. The DNA for the CDR3 is TGTGCCAGCACCCTAAAGGGACTCCGGACTCAGGGTGTCGAGCAGTACTTC. The encoded protein is CASTLKGLRTQGVEQYF. This sequence joins TRBV5-5 and TRBJ2-7; D possibly corresponds to TRBD2 (6 bases). There are 17 residues in the CDR3. Germline lookup yields CDR1 SGHKS and CDR2 YYEKEE (reference sequence). V was trimmed by 6 bases and J by 6 bases, leaving 28 bases between them.

This rearrangement joins TRBV15 to TRBJ1-2, with a possible D match to TRBD1 (5 bases). The CDR3 contains 15 residues. Germline assignment: CDR1 LNHNV and CDR2 YYDKDF (reference sequence). V shed 3 bases and J shed 8 bases, with 19 bases lying between them. CDR3 nucleotide sequence: TGTGCCACCAGCAGTGTGAAGGGGTCCCGATGGGGCTACACCTTC. Protein: CATSSVKGSRWGYTF.

This clonotype came up many times. The chain joins TRBV18 to TRBJ2-2; D not certain. V lost 4 bases to trimming and J lost 6 bases, with 6 bases between them. This CDR3 has 12 amino acids. Germline-derived CDR1 and CDR2 are KGHSH and LQKENI. DNA of the CDR3: TGTGCCAGCTCACGGGCCGCCGGGGAGCTGTTTTTT. Its translation is CASSRAAGELFF.